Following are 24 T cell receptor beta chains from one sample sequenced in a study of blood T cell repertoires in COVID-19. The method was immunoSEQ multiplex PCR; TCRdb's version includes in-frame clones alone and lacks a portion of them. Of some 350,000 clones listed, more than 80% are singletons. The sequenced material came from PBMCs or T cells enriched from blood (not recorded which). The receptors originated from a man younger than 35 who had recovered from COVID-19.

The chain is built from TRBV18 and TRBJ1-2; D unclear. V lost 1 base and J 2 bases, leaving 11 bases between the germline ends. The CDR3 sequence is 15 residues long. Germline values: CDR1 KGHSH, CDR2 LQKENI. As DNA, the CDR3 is TGTGCCAGCTCACCACGGGCCCAACCCAACTATGGCTACACCTTC. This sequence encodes CASSPRAQPNYGYTF.

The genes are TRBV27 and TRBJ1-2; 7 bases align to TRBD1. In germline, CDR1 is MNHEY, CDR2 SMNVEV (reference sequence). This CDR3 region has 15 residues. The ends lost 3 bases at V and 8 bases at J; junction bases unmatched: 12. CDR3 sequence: CASSLESRGSGGYTF. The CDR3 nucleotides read TGTGCCAGCAGTTTGGAAAGCAGGGGGTCGGGGGGCTACACCTTC.

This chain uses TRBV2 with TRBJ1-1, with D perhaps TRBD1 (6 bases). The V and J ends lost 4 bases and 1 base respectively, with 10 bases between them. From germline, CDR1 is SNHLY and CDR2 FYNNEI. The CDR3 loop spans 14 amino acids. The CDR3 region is CASSVTRGNTEAFF. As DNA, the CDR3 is TGTGCCAGCAGTGTTACCAGGGGGAACACTGAAGCTTTCTTT.

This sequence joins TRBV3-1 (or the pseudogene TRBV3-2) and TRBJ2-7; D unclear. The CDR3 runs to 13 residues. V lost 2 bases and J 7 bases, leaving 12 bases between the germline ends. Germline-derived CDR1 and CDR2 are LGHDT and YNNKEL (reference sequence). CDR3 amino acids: CASSQSSRLEQYF. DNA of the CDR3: TGTGCCAGCAGCCAATCGTCCAGACTGGAGCAGTACTTC.

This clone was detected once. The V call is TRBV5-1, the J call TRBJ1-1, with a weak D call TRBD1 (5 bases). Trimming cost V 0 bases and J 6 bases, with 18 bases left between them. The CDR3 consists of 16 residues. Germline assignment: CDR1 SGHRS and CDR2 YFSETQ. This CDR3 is CASSLAVGETMPEAFF. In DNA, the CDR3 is TGCGCCAGCAGCTTGGCCGTAGGGGAAACGATGCCTGAAGCTTTCTTT.

The chain's CDR3 is CASSLVPLGTGGTEAFF. As DNA, the CDR3 is TGCGCCAGCAGCTTGGTGCCTTTGGGGACAGGGGGGACTGAAGCTTTCTTT. The chain is built from TRBV5-1 and TRBJ1-1, with TRBD1 matching 11 bases. The germline CDR1 and CDR2 sequences are SGHRS and YFSETQ. This CDR3 is 17 amino acids long. V lost 0 bases to trimming and J lost 5 bases; unmatched junction nucleotides: 9.

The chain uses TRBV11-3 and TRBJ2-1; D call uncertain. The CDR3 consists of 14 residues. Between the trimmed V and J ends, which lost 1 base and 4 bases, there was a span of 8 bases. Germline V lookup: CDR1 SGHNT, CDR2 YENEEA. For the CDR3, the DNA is TGTGCCAGCAGCTTAGGTGGCAGGTACAATGAGCAGTTCTTC. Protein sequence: CASSLGGRYNEQFF.

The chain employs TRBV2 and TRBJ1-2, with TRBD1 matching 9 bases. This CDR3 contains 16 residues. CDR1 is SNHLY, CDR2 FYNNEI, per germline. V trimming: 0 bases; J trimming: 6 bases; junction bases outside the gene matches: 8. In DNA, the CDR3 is TGTGCCAGCAGTGAAGCATGGGGACAGGGTAAAAATGGCTACACCTTC. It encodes CASSEAWGQGKNGYTF.

The CDR3 loop is CASSPQGAEAFF. The CDR3 nucleotides read TGTGCCAGCTCACCACAGGGGGCTGAAGCTTTCTTT. The chain joins TRBV18 to TRBJ1-1; TRBD1 might be the D (6 bases). V was pared by 1 base and J by 6 bases, with 6 bases between. The CDR3 is made up of 12 amino acids. Germline CDR1 reads KGHSH; CDR2 reads LQKENI.

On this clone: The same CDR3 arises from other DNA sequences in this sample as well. The CDR3 sequence is CASSPGQGYEQYF. Here the CDR3 DNA reads TGTGCCAGCTCCCCGGGACAGGGCTACGAGCAGTACTTC. The genes are TRBV28 and TRBJ2-7; 9 bases line up with TRBD1. Germline V gene sequence: CDR1 MDHEN, CDR2 SYDVKM. Trimming at V came to 8 bases and at J to 3 bases, leaving 5 bases not matched to a gene. The CDR3 extends over 13 amino acids.

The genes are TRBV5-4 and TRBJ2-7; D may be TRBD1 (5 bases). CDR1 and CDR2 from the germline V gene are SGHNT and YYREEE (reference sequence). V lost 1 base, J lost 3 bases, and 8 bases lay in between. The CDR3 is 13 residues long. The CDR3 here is CASSLRQGYEQYF. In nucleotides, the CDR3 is TGTGCCAGCAGCTTGAGGCAGGGCTACGAGCAGTACTTC.

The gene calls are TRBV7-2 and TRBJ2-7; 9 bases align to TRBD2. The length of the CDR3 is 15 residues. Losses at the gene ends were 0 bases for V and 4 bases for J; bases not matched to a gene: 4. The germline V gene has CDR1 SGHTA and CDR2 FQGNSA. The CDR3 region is CASSLAAGGIYEQYF. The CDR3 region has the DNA TGTGCCAGCAGCTTAGCGGCGGGAGGGATATACGAGCAGTACTTC.

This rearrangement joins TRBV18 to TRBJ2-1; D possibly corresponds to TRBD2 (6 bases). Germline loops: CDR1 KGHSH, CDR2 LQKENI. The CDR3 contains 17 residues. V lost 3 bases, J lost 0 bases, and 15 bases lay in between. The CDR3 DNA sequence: TGTGCCAGCTCACCCCGGGGATCCGGGAGCTCCTACAATGAGCAGTTCTTC. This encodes CASSPRGSGSSYNEQFF.

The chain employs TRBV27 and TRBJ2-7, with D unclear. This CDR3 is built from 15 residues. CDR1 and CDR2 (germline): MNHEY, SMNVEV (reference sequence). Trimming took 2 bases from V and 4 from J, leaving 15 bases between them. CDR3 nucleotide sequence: TGTGCCAGCAGTTTAAAACCGACGGGTCCTTACGAGCAGTACTTC. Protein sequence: CASSLKPTGPYEQYF.

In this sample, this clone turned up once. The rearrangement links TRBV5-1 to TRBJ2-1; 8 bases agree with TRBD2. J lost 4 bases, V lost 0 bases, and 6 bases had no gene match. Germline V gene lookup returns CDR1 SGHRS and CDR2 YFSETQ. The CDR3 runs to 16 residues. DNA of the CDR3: TGCGCCAGCAGCTTGGAAGGTTCGGGGGGGTACAATGAGCAGTTCTTC. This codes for CASSLEGSGGYNEQFF.

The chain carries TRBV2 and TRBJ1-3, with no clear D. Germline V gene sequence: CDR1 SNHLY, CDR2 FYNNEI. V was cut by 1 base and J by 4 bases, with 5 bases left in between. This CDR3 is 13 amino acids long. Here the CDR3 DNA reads TGTGCCAGCAGTGAAGACAGAGGAAACACCATATATTTT. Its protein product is CASSEDRGNTIYF.

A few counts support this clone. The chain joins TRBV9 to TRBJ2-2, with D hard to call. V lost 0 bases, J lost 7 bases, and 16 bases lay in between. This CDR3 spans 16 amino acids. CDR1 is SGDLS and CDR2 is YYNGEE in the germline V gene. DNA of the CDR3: TGTGCCAGCAGCGTAGATGGATTCAGCCGAGGCGGGGAGCTGTTTTTT. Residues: CASSVDGFSRGGELFF.

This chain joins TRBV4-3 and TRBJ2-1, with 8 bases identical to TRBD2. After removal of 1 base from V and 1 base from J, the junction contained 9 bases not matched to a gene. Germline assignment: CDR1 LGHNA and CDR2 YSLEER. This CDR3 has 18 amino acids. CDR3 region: CASSQVGFTGGSYNEQFF. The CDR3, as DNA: TGCGCCAGCAGCCAAGTAGGGTTCACGGGAGGGTCCTACAATGAGCAGTTCTTC.

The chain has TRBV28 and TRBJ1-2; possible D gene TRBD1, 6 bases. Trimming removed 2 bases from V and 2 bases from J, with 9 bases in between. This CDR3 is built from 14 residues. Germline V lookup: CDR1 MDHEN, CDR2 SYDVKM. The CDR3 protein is CASSLATGNYGYTF. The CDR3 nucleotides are TGTGCCAGCAGTTTAGCTACAGGGAACTATGGCTACACCTTC.

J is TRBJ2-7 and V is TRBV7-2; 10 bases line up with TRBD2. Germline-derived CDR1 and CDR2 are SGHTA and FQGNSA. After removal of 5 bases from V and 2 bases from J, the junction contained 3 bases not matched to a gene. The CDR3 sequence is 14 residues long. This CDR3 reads CASSRTSGTYEQYF. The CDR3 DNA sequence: TGTGCCAGCAGCCGGACTAGCGGAACCTACGAGCAGTACTTC.

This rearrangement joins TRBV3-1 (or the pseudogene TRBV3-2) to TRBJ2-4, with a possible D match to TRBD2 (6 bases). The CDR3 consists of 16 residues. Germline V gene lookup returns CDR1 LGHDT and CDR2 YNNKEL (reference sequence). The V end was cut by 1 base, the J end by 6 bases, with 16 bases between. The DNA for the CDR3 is TGTGCCAGCAGCCAAGGGAAGGCCGCCGGGAGAAACATTCAGTACTTC. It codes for CASSQGKAAGRNIQYF.

DNA for the CDR3: TGTGCCAGCAGTTCCCAGTGGGGGAGGAATCAGCCCCAGCATTTT. Residues: CASSSQWGRNQPQHF. The chain is built from TRBV6-6 and TRBJ1-5; tentatively, D is TRBD1 (5 bases). The germline gives CDR1 MNHNY, CDR2 SVGAGI (reference sequence). V lost 4 bases and J 4 bases, leaving 14 bases between the germline ends. The CDR3 has 15 amino acids.

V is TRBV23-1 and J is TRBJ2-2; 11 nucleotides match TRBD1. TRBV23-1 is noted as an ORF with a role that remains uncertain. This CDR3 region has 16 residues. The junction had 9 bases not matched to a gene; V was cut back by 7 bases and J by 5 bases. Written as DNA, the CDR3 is TGCGCCAGCATCTTAAACCGGGACAGGGGGACCGGGGAGCTGTTTTTT. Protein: CASILNRDRGTGELFF.

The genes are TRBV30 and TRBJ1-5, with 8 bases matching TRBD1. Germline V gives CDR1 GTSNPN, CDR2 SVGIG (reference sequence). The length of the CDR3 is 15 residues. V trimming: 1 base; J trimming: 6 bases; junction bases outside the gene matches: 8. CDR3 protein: CAWSAGQGRLQPQHF. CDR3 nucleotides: TGTGCCTGGAGTGCAGGACAGGGACGCCTTCAGCCCCAGCATTTT.